Described below is a single T cell receptor (beta chain) sequence and its context. This entry is derived from a study of cytotoxic CD8 clonotypes in ibrutinib-treated CLL. The V gene end was trimmed by 6 bases and the J gene end by 8 bases; junction bases not matched to a gene: 20. Germline V gives CDR1 SGHNT, CDR2 YYREEE (reference sequence). This CDR3 is built from 17 residues. Libraries were prepared by immunoSEQ multiplex PCR; TCRdb keeps only in-frame clonotypes and omits some of them. The data hold 150,000 or so clones, with more than 75% observed a single time. The rearrangement uses TRBV5-4 and TRBJ2-5; 9 bases match TRBD2. This specimen consisted of PBMCs, obtained after 36 months of ibrutinib treatment. The receptor comes from a human donor with chronic lymphocytic leukemia. CDR3 protein: CASTHRASGAKQGTQYF. DNA of the CDR3: TGTGCCAGCACCCATCGGGCTAGCGGGGCGAAACAGGGCACCCAGTACTTC.